This entry lists 22 T cell receptor beta chains sequenced from one sample in a study of blood T cell repertoires in COVID-19. Assay used: immunoSEQ multiplex PCR; TCRdb lists only in-frame clones, some missing. The table lists 55,000 to 70,000 clones, approximately 86% of them singletons, with roughly 0.94% in the top ten. What was sequenced was peripheral blood. These receptors all stem from a man in his 70s with acute or convalescent COVID-19.

The V gene is TRBV5-1, the J gene TRBJ1-4; D is perhaps TRBD1 (6 bases). V gave up 0 bases and J gave up 4 bases, with 7 bases separating them. In germline, CDR1 is SGHRS, CDR2 YFSETQ. CDR3 length: 14 amino acids. CDR3 nucleotide sequence: TGCGCCAGCAGCTTGGACAGGGTTAATGAAAAACTGTTTTTT. Its translation is CASSLDRVNEKLFF.

This clone came up once. The V and J genes are TRBV28 and TRBJ1-2; 7 bases match TRBD1. The CDR3 consists of 12 residues. Germline V lookup: CDR1 MDHEN, CDR2 SYDVKM. V was pared by 7 bases and J by 5 bases, with 4 bases of the junction left unmatched. The CDR3 coding sequence is TGTGCCAGCAAGACAGGGCCGTATGGCTACACCTTC. Translation: CASKTGPYGYTF.

This chain joins TRBV27 and TRBJ2-7; TRBD1 is a possible D gene (6 bases). Germline CDR1 reads MNHEY; CDR2 reads SMNVEV (reference sequence). The V gene lost 3 bases and the J gene lost 2 bases, with 11 bases spanning the gap. This CDR3 is built from 14 residues. Here the CDR3 reads CASSFGRGPYEQYF. The CDR3 DNA reads TGTGCCAGCAGTTTCGGCAGGGGACCCTACGAGCAGTACTTC.

The CDR3 is CASSYSGPSGEQYF. In nucleotides, the CDR3 is TGTGCCAGCAGTTACTCTGGCCCCTCTGGCGAGCAGTACTTC. The genes are TRBV6-2 or TRBV6-3 and TRBJ2-7; D not certain. Looked up from germline, CDR1 is MNHEY and CDR2 is SVGEGT. V lost 0 bases and J 6 bases, leaving 12 bases between the germline ends. The CDR3 is 14 amino acids.

This clone has more than one count but fewer than ten. J is TRBJ1-6 and V is TRBV5-1; D gene uncertain. This CDR3 comprises 13 residues. Germline V gene sequence: CDR1 SGHRS, CDR2 YFSETQ. The V gene lost 6 bases and the J gene lost 10 bases, with 14 bases spanning the gap. CDR3 in DNA: TGCGCCAGCACCCCTGAGTCCGGGTCACCCCTCCACTTT. Translating gives CASTPESGSPLHF.

The chain links TRBV27 to TRBJ2-1; 7 bases agree with TRBD1. The V and J ends lost 6 bases and 3 bases, in that order; junction bases with no gene match: 11. The V gene's germline CDR1 is MNHEY and CDR2 SMNVEV (reference sequence). CDR3 length: 16 residues. In DNA, the CDR3 is TGTGCCAGCAGGCGCGATTTGGGGACAGACTACAATGAGCAGTTCTTC. The encoded protein is CASRRDLGTDYNEQFF.

J is TRBJ1-6 and V is TRBV12-3 or TRBV12-4; D gene uncertain. CDR3 length: 12 amino acids. V was cut by 3 bases and J by 7 bases, with 4 bases left in between. In DNA form, the CDR3 reads TGTGCCAGCAGTTTTCCGAATTCACCCCTCCACTTT. Translated, it gives CASSFPNSPLHF.

V and J are TRBV7-9 and TRBJ1-3, with a weak D call TRBD1 (6 bases). Germline V lookup: CDR1 SEHNR, CDR2 FQNEAQ (reference sequence). This CDR3 is 15 amino acids long. The V end was cut by 5 bases, the J end by 4 bases, with 15 bases between. In nucleotides, the CDR3 is TGTGCCAGCAGCCCCGGGGGGCTAACCGGAAACACCATATATTTT. Translated, it gives CASSPGGLTGNTIYF. The variable domain in full, completed from reference TRBV7-9 and TRBJ1-3, reads DTGVSQNPRHKITKRGQNVTFRCDPISEHNRLYWYRQTLGQGPEFLTYFQNEAQLEKSRLLSDRFSAERPKGSFSTLEIQRTEQGDSAMYLCASSPGGLTGNTIYFGEGSWLTVV.

With regard to this clone: The same CDR3 can be traced to other DNA sequences in this sample. This sequence joins TRBV28 and TRBJ1-5; tentatively, D is TRBD1 (5 bases). The CDR3 is 14 amino acids. CDR1 is MDHEN and CDR2 is SYDVKM in the germline V gene. V lost 3 bases and J lost 2, with 8 bases in between. The CDR3 DNA reads as TGTGCCAGCAGTTTGGGGGGTGGCAATCAGCCCCAGCATTTT. Its protein product is CASSLGGGNQPQHF.

This clone was seen more than once but under ten times. The V call is TRBV28, the J call TRBJ1-2; D gene ambiguous. The germline V and J ends were trimmed by 2 bases and 4 bases, with 5 bases remaining between them. The CDR3 runs 12 residues. Germline CDR1 MDHEN, CDR2 SYDVKM. The CDR3 nucleotides read TGTGCCAGCAGTTTAAACAGCTATGGCTACACCTTC. This encodes CASSLNSYGYTF.

The chain uses TRBV2 and TRBJ1-1; perhaps TRBD1 as D (5 bases). The ends were cut back, 3 bases at V and 4 bases at J, with 12 bases in the middle. The CDR3 covers 14 residues. Germline V gene sequence: CDR1 SNHLY, CDR2 FYNNEI. As DNA, the CDR3 is TGTGCCAGCAGTGACGGGCAGGGTGGCACTGAAGCTTTCTTT. Translating it yields CASSDGQGGTEAFF.

This clone was observed a few times. This sequence joins TRBV7-2 and TRBJ1-1, with 11 bases matching TRBD1. Looked up from germline, CDR1 is SGHTA and CDR2 is FQGNSA. V was pared by 4 bases and J by 6 bases, with 13 bases of the junction left unmatched. This CDR3 contains 17 residues. This CDR3 is CASSWGQGDWGLAEAFF. CDR3 DNA: TGTGCCAGCAGCTGGGGACAGGGGGATTGGGGACTGGCTGAAGCTTTCTTT.

The chain recombines TRBV18 with TRBJ1-5, with a tentative D call TRBD1 (5 bases). The CDR3 covers 15 residues. Between the trimmed V and J ends, which lost 6 bases and 0 bases, there was a span of 12 bases. CDR1 KGHSH and CDR2 LQKENI come from the germline V gene. CDR3 sequence reads: CASSSGWLSNQPQHF. Here the CDR3 DNA reads TGTGCCAGCTCGTCAGGGTGGCTTAGCAATCAGCCCCAGCATTTT. Using reference TRBV18 and TRBJ1-5 for the parts outside the CDR3, the full variable domain is NAGVMQNPRHLVRRRGQEARLRCSPMKGHSHVYWYRQLPEEGLKFMVYLQKENIIDESGMPKERFSAEFPKEGPSILRIQQVVRGDSAAYFCASSSGWLSNQPQHFGDGTRLSIL.

The chain carries TRBV4-1 and TRBJ1-5; the D is unclear. V lost 3 bases, J lost 5 bases, and 8 bases lay in between. Germline V lookup: CDR1 MGHRA, CDR2 YSYEKL. The CDR3 spans 13 residues. CDR3 coding DNA: TGCGCCAGCAGCCAGCTAACGGATCAGCCCCAGCATTTT. It yields the protein CASSQLTDQPQHF.

This clone was seen a handful of times. The chain is built from TRBV29-1 and TRBJ2-5; TRBD2 agrees at 12 bases. Germline trimming cut 7 bases from V and 5 bases from J; bases unmatched to any gene: 11. CDR1 is SQVTM, CDR2 ANQGSEA, per germline. The CDR3 contains 15 residues. CDR3 in amino acids: CSGQASGRALETQYF. CDR3 nucleotides: TGCAGCGGGCAGGCTAGCGGGAGGGCCTTGGAGACCCAGTACTTC.

The chain links TRBV6-5 to TRBJ2-7; a possible D gene is TRBD2 (6 bases). The CDR3 loop spans 14 amino acids. V lost 4 bases, J lost 5 bases, and 15 bases lay in between. Per the germline V gene, CDR1 is MNHEY and CDR2 is SVGAGI. The CDR3 region has the DNA TGTGCCAGCAGTTGGAGGGAGGCCGGGGACGAGCAGTACTTC. Translating gives CASSWREAGDEQYF.

The V call is TRBV24-1, the J call TRBJ2-1; 9 nucleotides match TRBD1. The V gene's germline CDR1 is KGHDR and CDR2 SFDVKD. CDR3 size: 13 residues. Losses at the gene ends were 7 bases for V and 4 bases for J; bases not matched to a gene: 1. CDR3 nucleotide sequence: TGTGCCACCAGGGGACAGGGTTACAATGAGCAGTTCTTC. Its translation: CATRGQGYNEQFF.

The J gene is TRBJ1-4, the V gene TRBV19; TRBD1 might be the D (6 bases). This CDR3 has 15 residues. CDR1 is LNHDA and CDR2 is SQIVND in the germline V gene (reference sequence). Trimming cost V 3 bases and J 2 bases, with 10 bases left between them. CDR3 residues: CASSIYRVTNEKLFF. DNA of the CDR3: TGTGCCAGTAGTATCTACAGGGTGACTAATGAAAAACTGTTTTTT.

This chain uses TRBV7-9 with TRBJ2-3; possibly TRBD2 for D (5 bases). Trimming took off 2 bases at V and 2 bases at J, with 8 bases between the two ends. This CDR3 region has 14 residues. The V gene's germline CDR1 is SEHNR and CDR2 FQNEAQ (reference sequence). This CDR3 reads CASSLSLATDTQYF. The CDR3 DNA reads TGTGCCAGCAGCTTAAGCCTAGCCACAGATACGCAGTATTTT.

Of note for this clone: This sample includes further DNA sequences coding for the same CDR3. The V gene is TRBV28, the J gene TRBJ2-7; 7 bases agree with TRBD1. J gave up 2 bases and V 4 bases, and 5 bases lay outside the gene matches. The CDR3 sequence is 14 residues long. Germline V gene lookup returns CDR1 MDHEN and CDR2 SYDVKM. The DNA for the CDR3 is TGTGCCAGCAGTTCTCGACAGGGTACCTACGAGCAGTACTTC. Its translation: CASSSRQGTYEQYF.

V usage is TRBV6-1 and J usage is TRBJ2-1; 8 positions agree with TRBD2. Germline V gives CDR1 MNHNS, CDR2 SASEGT. The CDR3 contains 13 residues. Trimming cost V 7 bases and J 9 bases; bases outside gene matches: 8. CDR3 amino acids: CASIQRELSEQFF. CDR3 in DNA: TGTGCCAGCATACAGCGGGAGCTCAGTGAGCAGTTCTTC.

V is TRBV3-1 (or the pseudogene TRBV3-2) and J is TRBJ2-2; D not resolved. Trimming took 10 bases from V and 0 from J, leaving 18 bases between them. The CDR3 is 16 residues long. Germline assignment: CDR1 LGHDT and CDR2 YNNKEL (reference sequence). DNA of the CDR3: TGTGCCACCACCTGGTCGAGTAGTCCGAACACCGGGGAGCTGTTTTTT. It encodes CATTWSSSPNTGELFF.